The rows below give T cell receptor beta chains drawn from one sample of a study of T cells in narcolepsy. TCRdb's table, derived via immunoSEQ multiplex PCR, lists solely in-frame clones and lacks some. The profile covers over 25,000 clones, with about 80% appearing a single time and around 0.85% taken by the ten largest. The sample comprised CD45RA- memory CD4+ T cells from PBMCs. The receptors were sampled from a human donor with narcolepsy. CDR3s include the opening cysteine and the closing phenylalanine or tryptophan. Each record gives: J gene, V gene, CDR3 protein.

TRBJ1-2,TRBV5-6,CASSQRGKDGYTF
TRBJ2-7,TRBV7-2,CASSQAGTSSYEQYF
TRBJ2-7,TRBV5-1,CASSRDSYEQYF
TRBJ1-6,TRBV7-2,CASSFWTVNNSPLHF
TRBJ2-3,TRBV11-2,CASSFEQAGGSDTQYF
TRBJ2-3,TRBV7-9,CASSLTGGGSDTQYF
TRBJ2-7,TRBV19,CASSTTGTASYEQYF
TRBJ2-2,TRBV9,CASSVSGGASGELFF
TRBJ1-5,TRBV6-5,CASSVRERDQPQHF
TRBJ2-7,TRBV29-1,CSVEGESRSYEQYF
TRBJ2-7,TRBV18,CASSPRGGSSYEQYF
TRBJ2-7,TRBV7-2,CASSPPHHEQYF
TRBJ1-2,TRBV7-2,CASSLAGQGIDGYTF
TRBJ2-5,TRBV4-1,CASSQRQGFGETQYF
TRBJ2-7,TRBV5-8,CASIQMRSSYEQYF
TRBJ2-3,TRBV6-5,CASKRGFTQYF
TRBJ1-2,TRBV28,CASSLTGDGYTF
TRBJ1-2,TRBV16,CASSQDRGRGYTF
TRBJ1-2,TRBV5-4,CASSRSGQNYGYTF
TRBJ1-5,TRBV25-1,CASSFGVSNQPQHF
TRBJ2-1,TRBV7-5,CARSQPYNEQFF
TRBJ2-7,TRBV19,CASSILPGQGYEQYF
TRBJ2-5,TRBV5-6,CASNRGQQETQYF
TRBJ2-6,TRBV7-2,CASSSGEGGANVLTF
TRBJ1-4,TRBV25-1,CASSVEGRGEKLFF
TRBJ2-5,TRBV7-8,CASRTAGVQETQYF
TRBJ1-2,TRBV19,CASSFLSTGLYGYTF
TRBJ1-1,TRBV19,CASSWGMNTEAFF